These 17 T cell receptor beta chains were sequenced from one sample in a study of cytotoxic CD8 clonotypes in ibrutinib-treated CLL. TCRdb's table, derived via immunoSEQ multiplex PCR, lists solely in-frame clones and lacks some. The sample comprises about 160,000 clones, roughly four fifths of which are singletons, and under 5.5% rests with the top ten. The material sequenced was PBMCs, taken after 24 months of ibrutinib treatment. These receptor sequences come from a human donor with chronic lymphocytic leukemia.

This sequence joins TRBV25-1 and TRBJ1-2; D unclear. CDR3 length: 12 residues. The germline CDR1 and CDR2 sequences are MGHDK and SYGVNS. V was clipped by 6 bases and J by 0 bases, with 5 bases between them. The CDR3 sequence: CASSQANYGYTF. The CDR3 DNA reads TGTGCCAGCAGCCAGGCTAACTATGGCTACACCTTC.

This CDR3 reads CASSFRLATDTQYF. In DNA, the CDR3 is TGTGCCAGCAGCTTCAGGCTAGCGACAGATACGCAGTATTTT. This chain uses TRBV7-6 with TRBJ2-3, with D possibly matching TRBD2 (6 bases). V shed 3 bases and J shed 3 bases, with 10 bases lying between them. Germline CDR1 reads SGHVS; CDR2 reads FNYEAQ. The CDR3 runs to 14 residues. Looking up the rest from reference TRBV7-6 and TRBJ2-3 gives the full variable domain: GAGVSQSPRYKVTKRGQDVALRCDPISGHVSLYWYRQALGQGPEFLTYFNYEAQQDKSGLPNDRFSAERPEGSISTLTIQRTEQRDSAMYRCASSFRLATDTQYFGPGTRLTVL.

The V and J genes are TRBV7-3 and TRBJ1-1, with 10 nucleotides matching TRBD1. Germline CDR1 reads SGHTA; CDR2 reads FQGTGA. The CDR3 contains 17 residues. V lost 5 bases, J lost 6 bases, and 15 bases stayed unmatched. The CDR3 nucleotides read TGTGCCAGCAGCCCAGAGGGGACAGGGGCACCCGGGGCTGAAGCTTTCTTT. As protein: CASSPEGTGAPGAEAFF. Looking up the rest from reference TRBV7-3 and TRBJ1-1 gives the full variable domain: GAGVSQTPSNKVTEKGKYVELRCDPISGHTALYWYRQSLGQGPEFLIYFQGTGAADDSGLPNDRFFAVRPEGSVSTLKIQRTERGDSAVYLCASSPEGTGAPGAEAFFGQGTRLTVV.

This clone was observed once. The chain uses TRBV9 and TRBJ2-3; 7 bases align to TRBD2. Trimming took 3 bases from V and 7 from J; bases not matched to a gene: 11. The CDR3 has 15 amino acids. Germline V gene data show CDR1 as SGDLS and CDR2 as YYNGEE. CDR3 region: CASSALLADPYTQYF. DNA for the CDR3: TGTGCCAGCAGCGCCCTCCTAGCGGACCCTTATACGCAGTATTTT.

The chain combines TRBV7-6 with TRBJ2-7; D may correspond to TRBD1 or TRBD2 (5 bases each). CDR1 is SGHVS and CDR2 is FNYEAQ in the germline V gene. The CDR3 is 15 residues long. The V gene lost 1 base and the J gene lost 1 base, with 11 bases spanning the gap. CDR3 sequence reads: CASSLGAGASYEQYF. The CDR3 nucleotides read TGTGCCAGCAGCTTAGGGGCCGGGGCGTCCTACGAGCAGTACTTC. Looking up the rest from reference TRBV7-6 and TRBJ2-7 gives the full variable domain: GAGVSQSPRYKVTKRGQDVALRCDPISGHVSLYWYRQALGQGPEFLTYFNYEAQQDKSGLPNDRFSAERPEGSISTLTIQRTEQRDSAMYRCASSLGAGASYEQYFGPGTRLTVT.

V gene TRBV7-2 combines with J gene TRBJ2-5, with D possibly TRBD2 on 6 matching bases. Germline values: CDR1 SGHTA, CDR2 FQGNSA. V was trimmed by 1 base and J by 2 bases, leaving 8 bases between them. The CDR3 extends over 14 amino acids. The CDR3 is CASSLGAGQETQYF. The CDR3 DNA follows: TGTGCCAGCAGCTTAGGGGCGGGACAAGAGACCCAGTACTTC.

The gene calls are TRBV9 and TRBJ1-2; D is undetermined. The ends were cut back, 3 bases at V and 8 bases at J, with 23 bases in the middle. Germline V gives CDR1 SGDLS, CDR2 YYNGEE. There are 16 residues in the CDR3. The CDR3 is CASSAPGGSGVRGYTF. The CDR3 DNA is TGTGCCAGCAGCGCCCCCGGTGGGTCTGGTGTCAGGGGCTACACCTTC.

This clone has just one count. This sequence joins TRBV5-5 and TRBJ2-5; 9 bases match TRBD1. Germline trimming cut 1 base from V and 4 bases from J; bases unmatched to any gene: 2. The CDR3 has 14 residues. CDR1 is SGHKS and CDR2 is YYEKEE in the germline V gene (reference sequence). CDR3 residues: CASSLTGGLETQYF. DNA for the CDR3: TGTGCCAGCAGCTTGACAGGGGGCCTAGAGACCCAGTACTTC.

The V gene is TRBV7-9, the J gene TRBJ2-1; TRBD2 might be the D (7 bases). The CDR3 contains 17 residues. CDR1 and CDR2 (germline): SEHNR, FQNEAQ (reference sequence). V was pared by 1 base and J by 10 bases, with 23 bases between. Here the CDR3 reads CASSLEGALKGGEEQFF. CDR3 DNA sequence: TGTGCCAGCAGCTTAGAGGGTGCCTTAAAAGGGGGGGAAGAGCAGTTCTTC.

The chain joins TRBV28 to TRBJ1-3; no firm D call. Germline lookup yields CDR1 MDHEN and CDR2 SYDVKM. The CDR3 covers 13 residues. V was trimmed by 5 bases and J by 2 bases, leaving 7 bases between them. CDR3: CASSLLTGNTIYF. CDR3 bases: TGTGCCAGCAGTCTCTTAACTGGAAACACCATATATTTT. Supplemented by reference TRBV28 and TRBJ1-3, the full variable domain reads DVKVTQSSRYLVKRTGEKVFLECVQDMDHENMFWYRQDPGLGLRLIYFSYDVKMKEKGDIPEGYSVSREKKERFSLILESASTNQTSMYLCASSLLTGNTIYFGEGSWLTVV.

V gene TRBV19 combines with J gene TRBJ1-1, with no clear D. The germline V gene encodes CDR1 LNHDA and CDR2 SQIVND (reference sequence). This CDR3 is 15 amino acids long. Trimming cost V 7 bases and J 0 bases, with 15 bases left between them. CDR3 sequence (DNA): TGTGCCAGTACCCCCTGGGTAGTCTTGAACACTGAAGCTTTCTTT. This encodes CASTPWVVLNTEAFF.

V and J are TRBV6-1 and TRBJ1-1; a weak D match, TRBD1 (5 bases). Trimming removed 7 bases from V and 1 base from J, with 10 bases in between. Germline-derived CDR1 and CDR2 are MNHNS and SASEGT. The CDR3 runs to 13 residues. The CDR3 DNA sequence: TGTGCCAGCAAGCTAACAGGGAACACTGAAGCTTTCTTT. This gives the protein CASKLTGNTEAFF.

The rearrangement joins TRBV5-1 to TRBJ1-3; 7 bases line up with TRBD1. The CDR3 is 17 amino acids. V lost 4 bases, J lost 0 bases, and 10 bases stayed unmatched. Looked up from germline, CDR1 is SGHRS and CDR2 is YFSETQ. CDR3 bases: TGCGCCAGCAGCCCCCCCGGGACAGCGAACTCTGGAAACACCATATATTTT. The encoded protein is CASSPPGTANSGNTIYF.

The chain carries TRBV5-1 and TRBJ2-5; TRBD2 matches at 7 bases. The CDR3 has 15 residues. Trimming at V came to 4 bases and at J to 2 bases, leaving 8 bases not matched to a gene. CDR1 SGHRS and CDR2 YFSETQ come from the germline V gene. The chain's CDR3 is CASSPGDYSQETQYF. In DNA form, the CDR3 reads TGCGCCAGCAGCCCGGGGGACTACTCACAAGAGACCCAGTACTTC.

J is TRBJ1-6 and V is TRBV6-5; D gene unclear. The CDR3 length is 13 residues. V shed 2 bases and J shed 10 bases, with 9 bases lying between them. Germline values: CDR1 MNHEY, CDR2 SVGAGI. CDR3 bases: TGTGCCAGCAGTTACCCTACGGACTCACCCCTCCACTTT. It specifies CASSYPTDSPLHF.

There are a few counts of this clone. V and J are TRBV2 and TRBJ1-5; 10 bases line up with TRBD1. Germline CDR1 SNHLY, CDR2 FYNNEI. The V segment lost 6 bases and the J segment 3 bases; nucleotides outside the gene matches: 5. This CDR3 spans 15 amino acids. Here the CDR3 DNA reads TGTGCCAGCAGCCGACAGGGGGCGAACAATCAGCCCCAGCATTTT. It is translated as CASSRQGANNQPQHF.

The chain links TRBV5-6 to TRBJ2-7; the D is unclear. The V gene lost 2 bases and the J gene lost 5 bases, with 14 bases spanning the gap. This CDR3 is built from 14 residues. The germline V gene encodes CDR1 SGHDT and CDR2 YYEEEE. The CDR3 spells CASSFDLGLNEQYF. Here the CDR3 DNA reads TGTGCCAGCAGCTTTGATCTGGGGTTGAACGAGCAGTACTTC.